A selection of T cell receptor beta chains follows, all from one sample in a study of STAT5B mutations in CD4+ large granular lymphocyte leukemia. Clones were read by immunoSEQ multiplex PCR, and TCRdb kept only the in-frame ones, dropping some. The table includes under 35,000 clones, approximately 88% detected once. Material: CD4+ T cells from blood buffy coats. The receptors were sampled from a human donor in good health. CDR3s include the opening cysteine and the closing phenylalanine or tryptophan.

j_call: TRBJ2-5; v_call: TRBV4-1; cdr3_aa: CASSQDGREEETQYF
j_call: TRBJ2-3; v_call: TRBV28; cdr3_aa: CASSPGLAGFTDTQYF
j_call: TRBJ1-1; v_call: TRBV30; cdr3_aa: CAWTGGVNTEAFF
j_call: TRBJ1-1; v_call: TRBV19; cdr3_aa: CASSMTGNTEAFF
j_call: TRBJ2-1; v_call: TRBV5-4; cdr3_aa: CASSSGLAGINEQFF
j_call: TRBJ1-1; v_call: TRBV29-1; cdr3_aa: CSVEGTVVGAAFF
j_call: TRBJ2-7; v_call: TRBV30; cdr3_aa: CAWGTSGGPPYEQYF
j_call: TRBJ2-5; v_call: TRBV6-5; cdr3_aa: CASSLGLAEQETQYF
j_call: TRBJ1-4; v_call: TRBV10-3; cdr3_aa: CAISESGQPNEKLFF
j_call: TRBJ1-2; v_call: TRBV7-9; cdr3_aa: CASSQPAVDVGGYTF
j_call: TRBJ1-3; v_call: TRBV4-1; cdr3_aa: CASSQGGKDTIYF
j_call: TRBJ1-4; v_call: TRBV18; cdr3_aa: CASSPPGYANEKLFF
j_call: TRBJ2-7; v_call: TRBV19; cdr3_aa: CASSIQAGLTRYEQYF
j_call: TRBJ1-4; v_call: TRBV19; cdr3_aa: CASSIQVANEKLFF
j_call: TRBJ1-1; v_call: TRBV7-9; cdr3_aa: CASSLAAGVGAFF
j_call: TRBJ2-3; v_call: TRBV19; cdr3_aa: CASSIVRDRGTDTQYF
j_call: TRBJ2-3; v_call: TRBV6-1; cdr3_aa: CASTRPSGSTDTQYF
j_call: TRBJ2-7; v_call: TRBV28; cdr3_aa: CASRPNRVWYEQYF
j_call: TRBJ2-3; v_call: TRBV29-1; cdr3_aa: CSARLASDTQYF
j_call: TRBJ1-1; v_call: TRBV2; cdr3_aa: CASSGSTGSMNTEAFF
j_call: TRBJ2-7; v_call: TRBV5-1; cdr3_aa: CASSLAGQFNEQYF
j_call: TRBJ2-5; v_call: TRBV7-8; cdr3_aa: CASSPEAQYGETQYF
j_call: TRBJ1-2; v_call: TRBV28; cdr3_aa: CASSFSGGSYGYTF
j_call: TRBJ2-3; v_call: TRBV11-2; cdr3_aa: CASSLLRSTDTQYF
j_call: TRBJ2-7; v_call: TRBV10-3; cdr3_aa: CAIKGAAAVRPYEQYF
j_call: TRBJ2-7; v_call: TRBV30; cdr3_aa: CAWRRGGVEQYF
j_call: TRBJ2-2; v_call: TRBV15; cdr3_aa: CATSRVGTAGELFF
j_call: TRBJ1-4; v_call: TRBV5-1; cdr3_aa: CASSLVGSPTNEKLFF
j_call: TRBJ2-1; v_call: TRBV28; cdr3_aa: CASSLGGTSSYNEQFF
j_call: TRBJ2-1; v_call: TRBV19; cdr3_aa: CASSIGQRDHRRNEQFF
j_call: TRBJ1-6; v_call: TRBV6-5; cdr3_aa: CASREGERGRALHF
j_call: TRBJ2-3; v_call: TRBV7-2; cdr3_aa: CASSLGHLGPGLAGDTQYF
j_call: TRBJ2-1; v_call: TRBV5-6; cdr3_aa: CASSTPVGTNYNEQFF
j_call: TRBJ1-2; v_call: TRBV28; cdr3_aa: CASSRDGNYGYTF
j_call: TRBJ1-1; v_call: TRBV5-1; cdr3_aa: CASSLRQGRNTEAFF
j_call: TRBJ2-1; v_call: TRBV10-2; cdr3_aa: CASSTLRGEQFF
j_call: TRBJ1-3; v_call: TRBV4-2; cdr3_aa: CASSPLGSLDTIYF